These 25 T cell receptor beta chains originate from one sample sequenced in a study of pediatric ulcerative colitis. One to two pinch biopsies were taken from the rectum during colonoscopy. Sequencing used immunoSEQ multiplex PCR; TCRdb keeps in-frame clones, though not all of them. The top ten clones hold about 4% of a sample with some 50,000 clones, around 76% of them seen once. Specimen: gut tissue. The receptor set was obtained from a girl aged 5-17 years with moderate ulcerative colitis.

As regards this clone: The junction departs from germline at one end; a sequencing error may be responsible. The chain joins TRBV19 to TRBJ1-2, with 8 bases that match TRBD1. CDR1 LNHDA and CDR2 SQIVND come from the germline V gene (reference sequence). The CDR3 runs 12 residues. The CDR3 region has the DNA TGTGCCAGTAGTACAGGACAGGGATTGACCCTCTTC. Translated, it gives CASSTGQGLTLF. Supplemented by reference TRBV19 and TRBJ1-2, the full variable domain reads DGGITQSPKYLFRKEGQNVTLSCEQNLNHDAMYWYRQDPGQGLRLIYYSQIVNDFQKGDIAEGYSVSREKKESFPLTVTSAQKNPTAFYLCASSTGQGLTLFGSGTRLTVV.

Only a few counts were recorded for this clone. This chain joins TRBV7-2 and TRBJ1-6; the match to TRBD1 covers 7 bases. Germline V CDR1 and CDR2: SGHTA, FQGNSA. J gave up 5 bases and V 1 base, and 2 bases lay outside the gene matches. This CDR3 spans 15 amino acids. The CDR3: CASSLGDSNNSPLHF. CDR3 nucleotide sequence: TGTGCCAGCAGCTTAGGGGACAGTAATAATTCACCCCTCCACTTT. Full variable domain (missing parts from reference TRBV7-2 and TRBJ1-6): GAGVSQSPSNKVTEKGKDVELRCDPISGHTALYWYRQSLGQGLEFLIYFQGNSAPDKSGLPSDRFSAERTGGSVSTLTIQRTQQEDSAVYLCASSLGDSNNSPLHFGNGTRLTVT.

The rearrangement uses TRBV5-6 and TRBJ2-7; 9 bases are a match to TRBD1. CDR3 length: 15 residues. Germline CDR1 and CDR2: SGHDT and YYEEEE. Germline trimming cut 4 bases from V and 0 bases from J; bases unmatched to any gene: 5. The CDR3: CASSGTGIDSYEQYF. The CDR3 DNA sequence: TGTGCCAGCAGCGGGACAGGGATCGACTCCTACGAGCAGTACTTC.

This clone was detected only once. This sequence joins TRBV7-2 and TRBJ1-1; 11 bases match TRBD1. Germline assignment: CDR1 SGHTA and CDR2 FQGNSA. The length of the CDR3 is 16 residues. V shed 5 bases, J shed 4 bases, and the junction held 9 bases outside the gene matches. The CDR3 nucleotides are TGTGCCAGCAGCGAAGGGGCGGACAGGGGGCTCACTGAAGCTTTCTTT. Translation: CASSEGADRGLTEAFF.

The chain recombines TRBV4-1 with TRBJ1-6; 7 bases are a match to TRBD1. CDR1 is MGHRA, CDR2 YSYEKL, per germline. The CDR3 spans 15 residues. V lost 2 bases, J lost 7 bases, and 5 bases stayed unmatched. The CDR3 is CASSQRQGGNSPLHF. In nucleotides, the CDR3 is TGCGCCAGCAGCCAAAGACAGGGAGGGAATTCACCCCTCCACTTT.

A few counts support this clone. J is TRBJ1-2 and V is TRBV7-9, with a tentative D call TRBD1 (5 bases). CDR3 length: 13 residues. V was shortened by 5 bases and J by 6 bases, with 13 bases between the two germline ends. CDR1 is SEHNR and CDR2 is FQNEAQ in the germline V gene (reference sequence). The CDR3 DNA sequence: TGTGCCAGCAGCATCAGGGATTCGGATGGCTACACCTTC. It encodes CASSIRDSDGYTF.

J is TRBJ1-5 and V is TRBV28; tentative D call: TRBD1 (5 bases). CDR1 is MDHEN, CDR2 SYDVKM, per germline. Trimming shortened V by 2 bases and J by 9 bases, and 14 bases separated the two germline ends. The CDR3 contains 14 residues. CDR3 in DNA: TGTGCCAGCAGTTTAAGGCTCCATGGGGGGCCCCAGCATTTT. Encoded protein: CASSLRLHGGPQHF.

The chain combines TRBV7-8 with TRBJ1-1, with a weak D call TRBD1 (6 bases). This CDR3 contains 15 residues. The ends were cut back, 8 bases at V and 0 bases at J, with 16 bases in the middle. Germline V gene data show CDR1 as SGHVS and CDR2 as FQNEAQ. CDR3 DNA: TGTGCCAGCGTCACAGGGAATACCATGAACACTGAAGCTTTCTTT. Translation gives CASVTGNTMNTEAFF.

This chain joins TRBV18 and TRBJ1-4; D not resolved. The V and J ends lost 3 bases and 5 bases respectively, with 10 bases between them. The CDR3 totals 14 residues. CDR1 is KGHSH, CDR2 LQKENI, per germline. CDR3 loop: CASSPGSRNEKLFF. DNA of the CDR3: TGTGCCAGCTCACCGGGCAGTCGAAATGAAAAACTGTTTTTT.

CDR3 sequence reads: CASSYSAGRAYEQYF. The DNA of the CDR3 is TGTGCCAGCAGTTACTCAGCGGGACGGGCCTACGAGCAGTACTTC. The chain joins TRBV6-5 to TRBJ2-7, with 7 bases lining up with TRBD2. Trimming cost V 0 bases and J 2 bases; bases outside gene matches: 4. CDR3 length: 15 amino acids. CDR1 and CDR2 from the germline V gene are MNHEY and SVGAGI.

The J gene is TRBJ2-5, the V gene TRBV5-1, with 10 bases aligning to TRBD2. The CDR3 length is 19 residues. V shed 4 bases and J 4 bases; nucleotides not matched to a gene: 19. From germline, CDR1 is SGHRS and CDR2 YFSETQ. CDR3 residues: CASSPLSSGRAIRGETQYF. The CDR3 DNA sequence: TGCGCCAGCAGCCCCCTCAGCAGCGGGAGGGCTATTAGGGGAGAGACCCAGTACTTC.

This chain joins TRBV6-5 and TRBJ1-3, with a tentative D call TRBD1 (5 bases). The CDR3 length is 15 residues. V dropped 2 bases and J dropped 4 bases, with 12 bases sitting between them. Per germline, CDR1 MNHEY and CDR2 SVGAGI. The CDR3: CASSYDMGTGNTIYF. The CDR3 coding sequence is TGTGCCAGCAGTTACGATATGGGGACCGGAAACACCATATATTTT.

V usage is TRBV28 and J usage is TRBJ2-7, with D possibly being TRBD1 or TRBD2 (5 bases each). Germline CDR1 reads MDHEN; CDR2 reads SYDVKM. The CDR3 has 17 residues. V was clipped by 4 bases and J by 1 base, with 20 bases between them. The CDR3 DNA is TGTGCCAGCAGTTCAAATCGGGACGTTGGATTATCCTACGAGCAGTACTTC. Its protein is CASSSNRDVGLSYEQYF.

V gene TRBV2 combines with J gene TRBJ2-5, with TRBD1 as a possible D gene (6 bases). The CDR3 totals 13 residues. Trimming shortened V by 6 bases and J by 3 bases, and 11 bases separated the two germline ends. Germline assignment: CDR1 SNHLY and CDR2 FYNNEI. As DNA, the CDR3 is TGTGCCAGCAGGGACACAGGGAAAGAGACCCAGTACTTC. It is translated as CASRDTGKETQYF.

The chain has TRBV30 and TRBJ2-5; 10 bases fit TRBD2. In germline, CDR1 is GTSNPN, CDR2 SVGIG (reference sequence). The CDR3 spans 15 residues. Unmatched junction bases numbered 5, after V lost 0 bases and J lost 4 bases. CDR3 in amino acids: CAWSVSGTSVETQYF. The DNA for the CDR3 is TGTGCCTGGAGTGTATCCGGGACTAGCGTAGAGACCCAGTACTTC.

The chain employs TRBV18 and TRBJ1-3; D call uncertain. The CDR3 runs 15 residues. The germline V and J ends were trimmed by 3 bases and 0 bases, with 9 bases remaining between them. Germline assignment: CDR1 KGHSH and CDR2 LQKENI. CDR3 nucleotide sequence: TGTGCCAGCTCACCCGCCGGATACTCTGGAAACACCATATATTTT. Translation: CASSPAGYSGNTIYF.

This rearrangement joins TRBV6-5 to TRBJ1-1; 8 bases are a match to TRBD1. This CDR3 contains 14 residues. With V trimmed by 6 bases and J by 1 base, 4 bases remained unmatched. CDR1 is MNHEY, CDR2 SVGAGI, per germline. CDR3 sequence: CASSRGQANTEAFF. The DNA of the CDR3 is TGTGCCAGCAGCCGGGGACAGGCGAACACTGAAGCTTTCTTT.

The chain employs TRBV5-4 and TRBJ1-5; D remains unclear. Germline lookup yields CDR1 SGHNT and CDR2 YYREEE (reference sequence). The CDR3 is 15 amino acids. Between the trimmed V and J ends, which lost 4 bases and 6 bases, there was a span of 17 bases. In DNA form, the CDR3 reads TGTGCCAGCAGCAGAGGCGGGGTCGTAGGTCAGCCCCAGCATTTT. Protein: CASSRGGVVGQPQHF.

V gene TRBV12-1 combines with J gene TRBJ1-4. TRBV12-1 is noted as a pseudogene. The CDR3 runs 14 residues. The CDR3 region has the DNA TGTGCCAGCAGCCGGCCGGCAGGGGGGGGAAAACTGTTTTTT. It translates to CASSRPAGGGKLFF.

This chain joins TRBV7-9 and TRBJ2-1; the match to TRBD2 covers 10 bases. This CDR3 region has 16 residues. V lost 5 bases and J lost 1; bases outside the gene matches: 5. The germline V gene has CDR1 SEHNR and CDR2 FQNEAQ (reference sequence). The chain's CDR3 is CASSPPSGSSYNEQFF. The CDR3 DNA is TGTGCCAGCAGCCCCCCTAGCGGGAGTTCCTACAATGAGCAGTTCTTC.

The genes are TRBV7-8 and TRBJ1-4, with TRBD1 as a possible D gene (6 bases). Germline lookup yields CDR1 SGHVS and CDR2 FQNEAQ. V was clipped by 1 base and J by 2 bases, with 8 bases between them. CDR3 length: 15 amino acids. CDR3 in amino acids: CASSLGGRTNEKLFF. As DNA, the CDR3 is TGTGCCAGCAGCTTAGGGGGGCGGACTAATGAAAAACTGTTTTTT.

The genes are TRBV7-6 and TRBJ1-1; tentatively, D is TRBD1 (6 bases). The germline CDR1 and CDR2 sequences are SGHVS and FNYEAQ. The V and J ends lost 5 bases and 3 bases respectively, with 16 bases between them. CDR3 length equals 15 residues. The CDR3 protein is CASSPLKGGDTEAFF. The CDR3 region has the DNA TGTGCCAGCAGCCCACTCAAAGGGGGGGACACTGAAGCTTTCTTT.

This clone was counted a few times. The chain links TRBV21-1 to TRBJ1-5. TRBV21-1 is annotated as a pseudogene. The CDR3 has 14 amino acids. The CDR3 protein is CASSKYGGSQPQHF. The CDR3 region has the DNA TGTGCCAGCAGCAAGTACGGAGGGAGTCAGCCCCAGCATTTT.

The J gene is TRBJ1-2, the V gene TRBV5-1; D may be TRBD1 (6 bases). There are 14 residues in the CDR3. The V end was cut by 2 bases, the J end by 3 bases, with 11 bases between. The germline V gene encodes CDR1 SGHRS and CDR2 YFSETQ. The CDR3 nucleotides are TGCGCCAGCAGCTTCGGACAGCCCCACTATGGCTACACCTTC. Translation: CASSFGQPHYGYTF.

This sequence joins TRBV13 and TRBJ2-1, with 9 bases fitting TRBD1. CDR1 and CDR2 (germline): PRHDT, FYEKMQ (reference sequence). This CDR3 spans 16 amino acids. The V segment lost 3 bases and the J segment 3 bases; nucleotides outside the gene matches: 6. CDR3 nucleotide sequence: TGTGCCAGCAGCTTGATCGGGACAGGGATCTACAATGAGCAGTTCTTC. This gives the protein CASSLIGTGIYNEQFF.